Presented here are 16 T cell receptor beta chains from one specimen sequenced in a study of T-cell memory formation after mild COVID-19. TCRdb redid the calling of the 5' RACE reads with MiXCR, one entry per CDR3 protein. The sample records some 130,000 distinct CDR3 sequences, 16% being singletons. Specimen: PBMCs or a T cell subset sorted from them (not recorded which). The receptor source for this set is an adult woman who had mild COVID-19 (a few samples of this study predate the infection). Cell type and time point are not known.

This clonotype has a handful of counts. This sequence joins TRBV27 and TRBJ2-3; 9 bases are a match to TRBD2. The germline gives CDR1 MNHEY, CDR2 SMNVEV (reference sequence). This CDR3 has 16 residues. Trimming cost V 2 bases and J 4 bases; bases outside gene matches: 7. CDR3 sequence (DNA): TGTGCCAGCAGTTTAGTAGCGGGGGCGCAGGCAGATACGCAGTATTTT. This gives the protein CASSLVAGAQADTQYF.

This clonotype was found many times. The V and J genes are TRBV7-8 and TRBJ2-7, with 7 bases identical to TRBD1. The germline gives CDR1 SGHVS, CDR2 FQNEAQ. The CDR3 runs 16 residues. V lost 0 bases to trimming and J lost 3 bases; unmatched junction nucleotides: 8. The CDR3 region has the DNA TGTGCCAGCAGCTTAGCCTTACAGCAGGGGGTCTACGAGCAGTACTTC. It specifies CASSLALQQGVYEQYF. Combining the CDR3 with reference TRBV7-8 and TRBJ2-7 gives the whole variable domain GAGVSQSPRYKVAKRGQDVALRCDPISGHVSLFWYQQALGQGPEFLTYFQNEAQLDKSGLPSDRFFAERPEGSVSTLKIQRTQQEDSAVYLCASSLALQQGVYEQYFGPGTRLTVT.

The chain uses TRBV29-1 and TRBJ2-7; 8 bases agree with TRBD1. CDR3 size: 14 residues. With V trimmed by 3 bases and J by 4 bases, 8 bases remained unmatched. Germline CDR1 and CDR2: SQVTM and ANQGSEA. As DNA, the CDR3 is TGCAGCGTTGATCCCGGACAGGGTCAGTACGAGCAGTACTTC. It yields the protein CSVDPGQGQYEQYF.

The rearrangement uses TRBV12-3 or TRBV12-4 and TRBJ2-6; possible D gene TRBD1, 5 bases. Trimming took off 5 bases at V and 4 bases at J, with 21 bases between the two ends. CDR3 length: 18 residues. CDR3 DNA: TGTGCCAGCAGTGGCTTTTCGTTGGGGCGTTCCGGGGCCAACGTCCTGACTTTC. Its translation is CASSGFSLGRSGANVLTF.

This clonotype was counted at least ten times. V is TRBV5-1 and J is TRBJ2-3; 11 bases match TRBD2. CDR1 is SGHRS, CDR2 YFSETQ, per germline. J lost 4 bases, V lost 0 bases, and 7 bases had no gene match. The CDR3 runs 17 residues. For the CDR3, the DNA is TGCGCCAGCAGCTTGGTAGCGGGAGGGCCGCCGGCAGATACGCAGTATTTT. Its protein is CASSLVAGGPPADTQYF.

The chain uses TRBV7-9 and TRBJ1-4, with D maybe TRBD1 (6 bases). The germline V gene has CDR1 SEHNR and CDR2 FQNEAQ (reference sequence). V lost 5 bases, J lost 5 bases, and 15 bases lay in between. The CDR3 spans 15 residues. This chain's CDR3 is CASSPSTGANEKLFF. CDR3 nucleotide sequence: TGTGCCAGCAGCCCCTCGACAGGAGCAAATGAAAAACTGTTTTTT.

The genes are TRBV3-1 and TRBJ2-5; D possibly corresponds to TRBD2 (5 bases). CDR3 length: 12 residues. V was cut by 6 bases and J by 2 bases, with 7 bases left in between. Germline loops: CDR1 LGHDT, CDR2 YNNKEL (reference sequence). This CDR3 reads CASRGEQETQYF. As DNA, the CDR3 is TGTGCCAGCAGGGGAGAACAAGAGACCCAGTACTTC.

The V and J genes are TRBV30 and TRBJ1-1; D is unclear. This CDR3 contains 14 residues. CDR1 is GTSNPN, CDR2 SVGIG, per germline (reference sequence). With 2 bases removed from V and 1 base from J, the gap between germline ends came to 11 bases. The CDR3 bases are TGTGCCTGGAGTCAGATCCAGGAGAACACTGAAGCTTTCTTT. This codes for CAWSQIQENTEAFF.

The sample holds a few counts of this clonotype. The rearrangement joins TRBV5-1 to TRBJ2-1; TRBD1 matches 8 bases. Germline CDR1 SGHRS, CDR2 YFSETQ. J gave up 8 bases and V 0 bases, and 10 bases lay outside the gene matches. CDR3 length equals 16 residues. The CDR3 DNA reads as TGCGCCAGCAGCTTGGAAGCCCGCAGGGGGCTGGATGAGCAGTTCTTC. Translating gives CASSLEARRGLDEQFF.

This clonotype was counted between two and nine times. The chain has TRBV18 and TRBJ2-3; 7 bases line up with TRBD2. The CDR3 totals 14 residues. The germline V gene encodes CDR1 KGHSH and CDR2 LQKENI. The trim removed 8 bases at V and 1 base at J, leaving 6 bases unmatched. The CDR3 DNA follows: TGTGCCAGCGCAACCGCGGGGGGCACAGATACGCAGTATTTT. It codes for CASATAGGTDTQYF.

The V gene is TRBV30, the J gene TRBJ2-7; TRBD2 might be the D (6 bases). Germline V gene data show CDR1 as GTSNPN and CDR2 as SVGIG (reference sequence). The V gene lost 0 bases and the J gene lost 10 bases, with 13 bases spanning the gap. The CDR3 is 12 residues long. CDR3 DNA sequence: TGTGCCTGGAGTGTATGGGGGGTCGAACAGTACTTC. Amino acids: CAWSVWGVEQYF.

This clonotype was detected only a few times. The chain is built from TRBV5-1 and TRBJ2-3; possibly TRBD1 or TRBD2 for D (5 bases each). Per germline, CDR1 SGHRS and CDR2 YFSETQ. The V end lost 0 bases, the J end lost 5 bases, and 7 bases lay between the germline ends. The CDR3 totals 13 residues. The CDR3 spells CASSLGDQDTQYF. The CDR3 DNA is TGCGCCAGCAGCTTGGGGGACCAAGATACGCAGTATTTT. Drawing the rest from reference TRBV5-1 and TRBJ2-3, the complete variable domain is KAGVTQTPRYLIKTRGQQVTLSCSPISGHRSVSWYQQTPGQGLQFLFEYFSETQRNKGNFPGRFSGRQFSNSRSEMNVSTLELGDSALYLCASSLGDQDTQYFGPGTRLTVL.

V usage is TRBV7-9 and J usage is TRBJ1-1, with D possibly matching TRBD1 (5 bases). This CDR3 comprises 15 residues. Trimming stripped 5 bases from V and 0 bases from J, with 13 bases between. The germline gives CDR1 SEHNR, CDR2 FQNEAQ (reference sequence). The CDR3 DNA sequence: TGTGCCAGCAGCCACGGACACATCATGAACACTGAAGCTTTCTTT. It yields the protein CASSHGHIMNTEAFF.

This clonotype was detected many times. The J gene is TRBJ2-2, the V gene TRBV6-1, with D tentatively TRBD1 (5 bases). The ends were cut back, 0 bases at V and 11 bases at J, with 13 bases in the middle. The germline V gene encodes CDR1 MNHNS and CDR2 SASEGT. This CDR3 has 14 residues. CDR3 loop: CASSEALAGIELFF. The CDR3 DNA reads as TGTGCCAGCAGTGAAGCCTTGGCAGGGATCGAGCTGTTTTTT.

The V and J genes are TRBV15 and TRBJ2-7; 9 bases fit TRBD1. The CDR3 consists of 14 residues. Trimming cost V 6 bases and J 1 base; bases outside gene matches: 4. Germline assignment: CDR1 LNHNV and CDR2 YYDKDF (reference sequence). The CDR3 DNA sequence: TGTGCCACCAGTGGCGGGACAGGGTCCTACGAGCAGTACTTC. Encoded protein: CATSGGTGSYEQYF.

This clonotype appeared a few times. This rearrangement joins TRBV2 to TRBJ1-5, with D possibly matching TRBD1 (5 bases). The CDR3 extends over 13 amino acids. Germline V gene sequence: CDR1 SNHLY, CDR2 FYNNEI. The V gene lost 5 bases and the J gene lost 3 bases, with 8 bases spanning the gap. CDR3 DNA sequence: TGTGCCAGCAGTTCACAGGACAATCAGCCCCAGCATTTT. Its translation is CASSSQDNQPQHF.